This T cell receptor beta chain came from a study of blood T cell repertoires in COVID-19. Study-wide context: Sites in the United States, Italy and Spain provided acute and convalescent COVID-19 samples. PBMCs, B-cell-depleted T cells, or T cells provided the cDNA or gDNA that made up the material.

In the source study's methods: Cell counts per sample came from amplifying reference gene primers. Sequencing was performed with immunoSEQ multiplex PCR; in TCRdb, only in-frame clones are kept and a portion is missing. V, J and clone size reflect that table, while D and trimming were determined from the DNA. This table has around 200,000 clones, about 90% appearing once. The CDR3 spans 13 residues. The germline V gene encodes CDR1 PRHDT and CDR2 FYEKMQ (reference sequence). Trimming left V 3 bases short and J 8 bases short, with 13 bases between. The sequence was collected from a young man with active or convalescent COVID-19. Sequenced material: peripheral blood. The V gene is TRBV13, the J gene TRBJ1-2, with a tentative D call TRBD1 (6 bases). The CDR3 sequence: CASSFYRAEGYTF. The CDR3, as DNA: TGTGCCAGCAGCTTTTACAGGGCGGAAGGCTACACCTTC.